This T cell receptor beta chain is from a study of OX40 agonist ivuxolimab in advanced cancers. Judged by abundance, this clone is medium-sized (0.01 to 0.1%). Germline CDR1 reads SGHNT; CDR2 reads YYREEE (reference sequence). CDR3 length equals 14 residues. V lost 0 bases, J lost 6 bases, and 12 bases lay in between. Profiled with immunoSEQ multiplex PCR; TCRdb holds only in-frame clones, not every one. The sample consists of roughly 50,000 clones, about 82% of them appearing once. Sequencing used CD4+ or CD8+ T cells sorted from blood, obtained in a trial of the OX40 agonist ivuxolimab. The receptor was isolated from an adult with an advanced solid tumor such as melanoma, head and neck, liver or kidney cancer. The chain combines TRBV5-4 with TRBJ1-1; D may be TRBD1 (6 bases). CDR3 sequence: CASSLVGEGAEAFF. The CDR3 DNA sequence: TGTGCCAGCAGCTTGGTTGGGGAGGGGGCTGAAGCTTTCTTT.